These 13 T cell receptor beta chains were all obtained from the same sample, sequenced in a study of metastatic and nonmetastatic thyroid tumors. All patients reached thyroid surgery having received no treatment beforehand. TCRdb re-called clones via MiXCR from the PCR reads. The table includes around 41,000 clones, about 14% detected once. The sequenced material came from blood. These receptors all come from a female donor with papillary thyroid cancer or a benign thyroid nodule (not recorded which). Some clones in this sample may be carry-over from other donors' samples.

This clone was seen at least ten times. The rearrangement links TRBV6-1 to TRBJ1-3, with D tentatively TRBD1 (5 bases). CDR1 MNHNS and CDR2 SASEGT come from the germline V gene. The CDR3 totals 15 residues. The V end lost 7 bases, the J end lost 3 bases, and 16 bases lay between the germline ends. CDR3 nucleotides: TGTGCCAGCAATGGGGGAGTACTCGATGGAAACACCATATATTTT. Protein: CASNGGVLDGNTIYF.

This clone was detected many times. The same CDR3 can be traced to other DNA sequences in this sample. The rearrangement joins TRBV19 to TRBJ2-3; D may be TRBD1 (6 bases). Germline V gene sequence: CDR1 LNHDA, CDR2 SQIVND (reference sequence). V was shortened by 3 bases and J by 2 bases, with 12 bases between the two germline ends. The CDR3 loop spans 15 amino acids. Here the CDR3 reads CASSISRGSTDTQYF. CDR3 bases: TGTGCCAGTAGTATCTCCAGGGGATCCACAGATACGCAGTATTTT.

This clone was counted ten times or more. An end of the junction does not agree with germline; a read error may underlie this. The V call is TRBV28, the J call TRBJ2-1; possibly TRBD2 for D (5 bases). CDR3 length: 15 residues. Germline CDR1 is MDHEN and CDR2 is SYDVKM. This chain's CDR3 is CTSSTERQGDNEQFF. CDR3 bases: TGTACCAGCAGCACGGAGCGGCAAGGAGACAATGAGCAGTTCTTC.

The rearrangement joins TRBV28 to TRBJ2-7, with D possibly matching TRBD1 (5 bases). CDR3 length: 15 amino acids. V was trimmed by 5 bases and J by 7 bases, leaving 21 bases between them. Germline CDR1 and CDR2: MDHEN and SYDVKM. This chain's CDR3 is CASSTPGGRVWEQYF. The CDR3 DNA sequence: TGTGCCAGCAGTACCCCCGGTGGCAGGGTATGGGAGCAGTACTTC.

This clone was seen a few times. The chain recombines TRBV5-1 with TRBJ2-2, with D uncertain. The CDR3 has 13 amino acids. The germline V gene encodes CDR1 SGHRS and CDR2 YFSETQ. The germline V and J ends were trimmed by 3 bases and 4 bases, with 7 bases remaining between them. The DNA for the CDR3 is TGCGCCAGCAGCTCACACTTCACCGGGGAGCTGTTTTTT. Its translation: CASSSHFTGELFF.

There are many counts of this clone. The CDR3 spells CASRLAGFWDYGYTF. The CDR3 bases are TGTGCCAGCAGGCTTGCAGGGTTTTGGGACTATGGCTACACCTTC. The chain employs TRBV2 and TRBJ1-2; D possibly corresponds to TRBD1 (5 bases). Trimming took 6 bases from V and 3 from J, leaving 17 bases between them. The CDR3 totals 15 residues. Germline V gives CDR1 SNHLY, CDR2 FYNNEI.

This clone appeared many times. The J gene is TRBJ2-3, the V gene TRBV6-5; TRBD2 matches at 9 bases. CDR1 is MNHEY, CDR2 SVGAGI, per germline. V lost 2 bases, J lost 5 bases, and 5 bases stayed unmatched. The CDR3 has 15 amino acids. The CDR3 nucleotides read TGTGCCAGCAGTTACGAGCGCGGGAGGGAAGATACGCAGTATTTT. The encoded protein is CASSYERGREDTQYF.

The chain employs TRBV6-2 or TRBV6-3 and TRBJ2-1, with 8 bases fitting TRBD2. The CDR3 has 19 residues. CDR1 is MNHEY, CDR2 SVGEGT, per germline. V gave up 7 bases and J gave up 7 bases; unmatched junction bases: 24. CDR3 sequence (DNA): TGTGCCAGCATCCCGGCACTAGCGGTAGGGCCGTGGATGTTTAATGAGCAGTTCTTC. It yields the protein CASIPALAVGPWMFNEQFF.

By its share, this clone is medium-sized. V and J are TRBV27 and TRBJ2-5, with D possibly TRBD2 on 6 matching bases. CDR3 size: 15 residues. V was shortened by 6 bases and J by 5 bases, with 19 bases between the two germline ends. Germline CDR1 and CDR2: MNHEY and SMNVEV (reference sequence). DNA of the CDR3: TGTGCCAGCAGCCGAAGACTGGCCCGGGGGGAGACCCAGTACTTC. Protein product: CASSRRLARGETQYF.

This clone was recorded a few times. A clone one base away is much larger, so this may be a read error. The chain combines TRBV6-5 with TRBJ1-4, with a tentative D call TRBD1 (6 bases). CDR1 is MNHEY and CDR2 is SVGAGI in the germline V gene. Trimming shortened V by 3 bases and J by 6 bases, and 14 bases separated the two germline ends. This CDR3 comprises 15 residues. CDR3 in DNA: TGTGCCAGCAGTTATGGACAGAATCAAGATGAAAAACTGTTTTTT. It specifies CASSYGQNQDEKLFF.

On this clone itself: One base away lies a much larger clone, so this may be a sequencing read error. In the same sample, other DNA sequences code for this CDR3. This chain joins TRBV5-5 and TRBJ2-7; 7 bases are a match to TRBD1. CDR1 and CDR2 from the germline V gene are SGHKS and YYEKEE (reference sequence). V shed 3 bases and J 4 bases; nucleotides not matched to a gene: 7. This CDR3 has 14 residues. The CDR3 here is CASSSDRVSYEQYF. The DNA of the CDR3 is TGTGCCAGCAGCTCAGACAGGGTCTCTTACGAGCAGTACTTC.

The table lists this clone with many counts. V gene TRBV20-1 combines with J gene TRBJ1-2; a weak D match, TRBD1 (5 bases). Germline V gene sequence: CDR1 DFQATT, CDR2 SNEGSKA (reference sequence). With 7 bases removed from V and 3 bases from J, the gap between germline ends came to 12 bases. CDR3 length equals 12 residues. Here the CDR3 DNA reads TGCAGTGTGCGGGGCGGCGACTATGGCTACACCTTC. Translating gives CSVRGGDYGYTF.

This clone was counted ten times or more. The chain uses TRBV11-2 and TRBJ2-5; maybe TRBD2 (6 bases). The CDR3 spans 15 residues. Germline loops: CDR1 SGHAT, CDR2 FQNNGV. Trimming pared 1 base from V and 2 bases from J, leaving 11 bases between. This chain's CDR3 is CASSLGRDVQETQYF. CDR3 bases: TGTGCCAGCAGCTTAGGGCGGGATGTGCAAGAGACCCAGTACTTC.